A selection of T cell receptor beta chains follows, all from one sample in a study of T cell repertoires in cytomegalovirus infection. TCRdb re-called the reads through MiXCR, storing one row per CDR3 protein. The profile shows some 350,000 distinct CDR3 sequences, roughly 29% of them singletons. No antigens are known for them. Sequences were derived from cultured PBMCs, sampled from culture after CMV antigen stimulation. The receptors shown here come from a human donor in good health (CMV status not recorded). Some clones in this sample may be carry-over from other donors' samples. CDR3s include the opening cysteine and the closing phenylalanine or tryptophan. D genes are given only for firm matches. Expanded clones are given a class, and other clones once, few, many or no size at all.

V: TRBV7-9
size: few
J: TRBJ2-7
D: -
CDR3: CASSLVSPYYEQYF
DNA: TGTGCCAGCAGCTTAGTGTCACCTTATTACGAGCAGTACTTC

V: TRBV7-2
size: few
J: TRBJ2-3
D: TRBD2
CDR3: CASSLGFGGRRDTQYF
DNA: TGTGCCAGCAGCTTAGGATTTGGCGGGAGAAGAGATACGCAGTATTTT

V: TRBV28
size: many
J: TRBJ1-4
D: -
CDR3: CASSFMHLAEKLFF
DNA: TGTGCCAGCAGTTTTATGCACCTCGCGGAAAAACTGTTTTTT

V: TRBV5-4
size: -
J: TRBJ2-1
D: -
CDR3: CASSFGTERSEQFF
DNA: TGTGCCAGCAGCTTCGGCACAGAACGTAGTGAGCAGTTCTTC

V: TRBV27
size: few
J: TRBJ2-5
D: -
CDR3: CASSFGTVGQETQYF
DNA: TGTGCCAGCAGTTTCGGGACCGTGGGCCAAGAGACCCAGTACTTC

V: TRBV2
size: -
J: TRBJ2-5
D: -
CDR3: CASSVRFQETQYF
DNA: TGTGCCAGCAGTGTTCGATTTCAAGAGACCCAGTACTTC

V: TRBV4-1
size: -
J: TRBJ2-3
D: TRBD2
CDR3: CASSQTAGLAGAAGTQYF
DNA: TGCGCCAGCAGCCAAACCGCGGGGCTAGCGGGGGCCGCGGGTACGCAGTATTTT

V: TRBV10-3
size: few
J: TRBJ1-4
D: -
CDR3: CATQGEDEKLFF
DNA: TGTGCCACTCAGGGAGAGGATGAAAAACTGTTTTTT

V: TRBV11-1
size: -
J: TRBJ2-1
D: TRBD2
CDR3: CASSSYPGGAGGNEQFF
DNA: TGTGCCAGCAGCTCCTATCCGGGCGGCGCGGGAGGCAATGAGCAGTTCTTC

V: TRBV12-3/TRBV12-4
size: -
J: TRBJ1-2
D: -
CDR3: CASSKQGRGYTF
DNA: TGTGCCAGCAGTAAGCAGGGACGGGGCTACACCTTC

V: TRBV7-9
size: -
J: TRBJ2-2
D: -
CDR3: CASSYGLSNTGELFF
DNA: TGTGCCAGCAGCTACGGACTGTCGAACACCGGGGAGCTGTTTTTT

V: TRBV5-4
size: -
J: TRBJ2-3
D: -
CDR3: CASSLARGLLGSTDTQYF
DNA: TGTGCCAGCAGCTTGGCCCGGGGGCTCCTTGGTAGCACAGATACGCAGTATTTT

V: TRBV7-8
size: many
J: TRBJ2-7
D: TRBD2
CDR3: CASKTSGSHSSEQYF
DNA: TGTGCCAGCAAGACTAGCGGGAGTCATTCGAGCGAGCAGTACTTC

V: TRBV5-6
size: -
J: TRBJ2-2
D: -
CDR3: CASSAVIRGPWDTGELFF
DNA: TGTGCCAGCAGCGCCGTCATCAGGGGTCCGTGGGACACCGGGGAGCTGTTTTTT

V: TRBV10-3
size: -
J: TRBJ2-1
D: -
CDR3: CAILPGGTDNEQFF
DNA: TGTGCCATCCTACCAGGGGGGACAGACAATGAGCAGTTCTTC

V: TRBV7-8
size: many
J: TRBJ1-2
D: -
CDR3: CASSLVNLGLQGYGYTF
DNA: TGTGCCAGCAGCTTAGTGAATTTAGGCCTGCAGGGCTATGGCTACACCTTC

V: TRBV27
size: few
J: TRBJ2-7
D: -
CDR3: CASSPSGAYEQYF
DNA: TGTGCCAGCAGTCCTAGTGGGGCCTACGAGCAGTACTTC

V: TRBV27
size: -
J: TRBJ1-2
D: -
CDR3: CASSSSGPDYGYTF
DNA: TGTGCCAGCAGTTCCTCCGGGCCAGACTATGGCTACACCTTC

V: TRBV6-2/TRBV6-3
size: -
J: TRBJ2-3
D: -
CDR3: CASSDRAPREYF
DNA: TGTGCCAGCAGTGACCGGGCCCCTCGGGAGTATTTT

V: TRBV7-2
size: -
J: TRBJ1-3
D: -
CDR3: CASSATGRGTGNTIYF
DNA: TGTGCCAGCAGCGCCACAGGGAGAGGAACTGGAAACACCATATATTTT

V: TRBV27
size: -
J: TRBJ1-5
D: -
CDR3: CASSFEGPNSNQPQHF
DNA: TGTGCCAGCAGTTTTGAAGGACCTAATAGCAATCAGCCCCAGCATTTT

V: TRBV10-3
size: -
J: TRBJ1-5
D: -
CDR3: CAISESERERQPQHF
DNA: TGTGCCATCAGTGAGTCGGAGAGGGAGCGTCAGCCCCAGCATTTT

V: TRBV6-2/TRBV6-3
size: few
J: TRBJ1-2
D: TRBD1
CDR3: CASSYSTGDGYTF
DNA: TGTGCCAGCAGTTACTCGACAGGGGACGGCTACACCTTC

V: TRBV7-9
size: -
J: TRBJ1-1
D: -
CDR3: CASSQTTGPNTEAFF
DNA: TGTGCCAGCAGCCAAACGACCGGGCCGAACACTGAAGCTTTCTTT

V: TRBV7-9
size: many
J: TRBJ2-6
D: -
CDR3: CASSFQEGQSSGANVLTF
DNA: TGTGCCAGCAGCTTCCAAGAGGGGCAGAGCTCTGGGGCCAACGTCCTGACTTTC

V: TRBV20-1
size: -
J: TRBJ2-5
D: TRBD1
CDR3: CSAASGTGLSEYF
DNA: TGCAGTGCTGCTTCCGGGACAGGGCTTTCAGAGTACTTC

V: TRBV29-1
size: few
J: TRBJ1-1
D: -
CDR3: CSVAPGILNTEAFF
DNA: TGCAGCGTTGCACCAGGGATTCTGAACACTGAAGCTTTCTTT

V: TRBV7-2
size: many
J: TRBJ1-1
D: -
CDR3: CASSGRKGEAFF
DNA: TGTGCCAGCAGCGGAAGGAAGGGTGAAGCTTTCTTT

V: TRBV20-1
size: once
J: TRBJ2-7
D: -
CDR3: CSARGFSYEQYF
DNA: TGCAGTGCTAGGGGTTTTTCCTACGAGCAGTACTTC

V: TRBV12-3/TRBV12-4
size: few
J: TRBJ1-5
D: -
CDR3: CASSFMGAPQHF
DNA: TGTGCCAGCAGTTTCATGGGAGCTCCCCAGCATTTT

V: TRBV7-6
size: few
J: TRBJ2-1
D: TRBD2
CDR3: CASSQGLAAYNEQFF
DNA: TGTGCCAGCAGCCAAGGACTAGCGGCCTACAATGAGCAGTTCTTC

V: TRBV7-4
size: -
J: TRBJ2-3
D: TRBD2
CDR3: CASSPLASPAGGYTDTQYF
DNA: TGTGCCAGCAGCCCGCTCGCTTCTCCCGCGGGAGGGTATACAGATACGCAGTATTTT

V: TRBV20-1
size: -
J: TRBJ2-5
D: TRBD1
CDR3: CSAPRTGEGARETQYF
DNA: TGCAGTGCACCCCGGACAGGGGAAGGAGCGAGGGAGACCCAGTACTTC

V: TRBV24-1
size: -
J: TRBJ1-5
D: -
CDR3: CATSDLDSLQPQHF
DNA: TGTGCCACCAGTGACTTAGACAGCCTTCAGCCCCAGCATTTT

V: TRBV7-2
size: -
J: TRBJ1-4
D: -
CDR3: CASSSFNRQELFF
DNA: TGTGCCAGCAGCTCCTTTAACCGACAGGAACTGTTTTTT

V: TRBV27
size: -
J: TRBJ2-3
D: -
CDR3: CASCFRWARTDTQYF
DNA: TGTGCCAGCTGCTTTCGGTGGGCGCGGACAGATACGCAGTATTTT

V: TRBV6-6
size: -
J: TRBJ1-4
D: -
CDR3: CASSYGHAPEKLFF
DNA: TGTGCCAGCAGTTACGGGCATGCTCCGGAGAAACTGTTTTTT

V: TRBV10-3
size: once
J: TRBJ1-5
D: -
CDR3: CAIRKERGSQPQHF
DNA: TGTGCCATCAGGAAAGAGAGGGGGAGTCAGCCCCAGCATTTT

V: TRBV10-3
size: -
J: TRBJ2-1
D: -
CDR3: CAIGDSNEQFF
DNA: TGTGCCATCGGGGATTCGAATGAGCAGTTCTTC

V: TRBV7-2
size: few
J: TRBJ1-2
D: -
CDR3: CASSLAKGTPYGYTF
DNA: TGTGCCAGCAGCTTAGCGAAGGGCACCCCCTATGGCTACACCTTC

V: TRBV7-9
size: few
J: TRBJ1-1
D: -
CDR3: CASSSKGGVGTEAFF
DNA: TGTGCCAGCAGCTCCAAGGGGGGGGTTGGGACTGAAGCTTTCTTT

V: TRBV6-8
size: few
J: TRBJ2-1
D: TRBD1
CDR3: CASRGTGSTYNEQFF
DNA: TGTGCCAGCAGAGGGACAGGGAGCACCTACAATGAGCAGTTCTTC

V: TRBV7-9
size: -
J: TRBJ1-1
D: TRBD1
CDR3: CASSLFGGGQGGTEAFF
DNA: TGTGCCAGCAGCTTATTTGGAGGCGGACAGGGGGGAACTGAAGCTTTCTTT

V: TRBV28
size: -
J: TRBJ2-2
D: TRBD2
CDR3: CASSINIRLAGGNTGELFF
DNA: TGTGCCAGCAGTATTAACATTAGACTAGCGGGAGGTAACACCGGGGAGCTGTTTTTT

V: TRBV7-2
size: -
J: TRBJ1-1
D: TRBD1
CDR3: CASSFPGGETEAFF
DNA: TGTGCCAGCAGCTTTCCAGGGGGTGAAACTGAAGCTTTCTTT

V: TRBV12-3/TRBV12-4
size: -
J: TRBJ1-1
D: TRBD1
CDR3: CASSLGSGGRTEAFF
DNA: TGTGCCAGCAGTTTAGGGTCAGGGGGTAGGACTGAAGCTTTCTTT

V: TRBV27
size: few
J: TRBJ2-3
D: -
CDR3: CASRRDKPLSPPSTDTQYF
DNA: TGTGCCAGCAGGAGGGACAAACCCCTGTCCCCCCCTAGCACAGATACGCAGTATTTT